This T cell receptor beta chain was recorded in a study of blood T cell repertoires in COVID-19. The CDR3 has 13 residues. V lost 3 bases to trimming and J lost 0 bases, with 6 bases between them. Germline V gene lookup returns CDR1 MNHEY and CDR2 SMNVEV (reference sequence). Those who participated ranged in age from roughly 18 to 95 years and resided in approximately 23 US areas. Two consecutive negative NP/OP PCR tests, clearance, or resolved symptoms defined Cohort 3 recovery. Per the original methods: Amplifying reference gene primers gave estimates of nucleated cell counts. TCRdb's copy holds only in-frame clones and misses some; the assay was immunoSEQ multiplex PCR. Clonal size and the V and J genes are those of that table, whereas D and trimming came from the DNA. The sample has 250,000 to 350,000 clones, roughly 85% seen once; the top ten hold roughly 4%.

The chain uses TRBV27 and TRBJ2-7; unclear D gene. This clonotype originated in a woman aged 30 to 39 who had recovered from COVID-19. The sample comprised PBMCs or T cells enriched from blood (not recorded which). In DNA, the CDR3 is TGTGCCAGCAGTTTCGGGTTCTCCTACGAGCAGTACTTC. Residues: CASSFGFSYEQYF.